The 30 T cell receptor beta chains reported below all come from one sample, sequenced in a study of blood T cells in healthy people across ages. The authors ran a second PCR of 7 to 11 cycles using a sample-barcoded 5' primer and a J-beta primer mix. Each CDR3 protein gets one entry after TCRdb re-called the 5' RACE reads with MiXCR. This repertoire shows about 1.7 million distinct CDR3 sequences, under 30% found once; its top ten account for 6.5% to 8.5%. What was sequenced was blood. Receptor source: a woman aged 25-40 years in good health.

The chain links TRBV20-1 to TRBJ2-7; 7 nucleotides agree with TRBD1. This CDR3 has 15 residues. Losses at the gene ends were 6 bases for V and 0 bases for J; bases not matched to a gene: 11. Germline V CDR1 and CDR2: DFQATT, SNEGSKA (reference sequence). The CDR3 nucleotides read TGCAGTGCAACGAGTGGGGCAGGGGGCTCCTACGAGCAGTACTTC. This encodes CSATSGAGGSYEQYF.

This clonotype showed up just a few times. The chain carries TRBV9 and TRBJ2-2; D is unresolved. CDR3 length: 14 amino acids. The V and J ends lost 4 bases and 1 base respectively, with 8 bases between them. From germline, CDR1 is SGDLS and CDR2 YYNGEE. CDR3 nucleotides: TGTGCCAGCAGCCCTAATATGAACACCGGGGAGCTGTTTTTT. Its translation: CASSPNMNTGELFF.

This clonotype was detected only a few times. CDR3 bases: TGTGCCAGCAGCCCCCGCACGGTTAGCACAGATACGCAGTATTTT. The encoded protein is CASSPRTVSTDTQYF. The chain links TRBV7-2 to TRBJ2-3; D is undetermined. Germline V gene sequence: CDR1 SGHTA, CDR2 FQGNSA. V was clipped by 5 bases and J by 0 bases, with 12 bases between them. The CDR3 loop spans 15 amino acids.

The chain links TRBV7-2 to TRBJ2-7; no clear D. The CDR3 loop spans 12 amino acids. Trimming shortened V by 7 bases and J by 3 bases, and 10 bases separated the two germline ends. CDR1 is SGHTA, CDR2 FQGNSA, per germline. The chain's CDR3 is CASILGFYEQYF. The CDR3 DNA sequence: TGTGCCAGCATCTTGGGCTTCTACGAGCAGTACTTC.

This clonotype was detected many times. The rearrangement links TRBV11-2 to TRBJ2-3; D gene ambiguous. Trimming shortened V by 1 base and J by 2 bases, and 16 bases separated the two germline ends. Germline CDR1 and CDR2: SGHAT and FQNNGV. The CDR3 consists of 17 residues. In DNA form, the CDR3 reads TGTGCCAGCAGCTTAGTTATTTATGCCTCTTACACAGATACGCAGTATTTT. It yields the protein CASSLVIYASYTDTQYF.

This clonotype was seen more than once but under ten times. The chain is built from TRBV28 and TRBJ2-6; possibly TRBD1 or TRBD2 for D (6 bases each). Germline V gene lookup returns CDR1 MDHEN and CDR2 SYDVKM. The CDR3 extends over 20 amino acids. The ends were cut back, 5 bases at V and 0 bases at J, with 23 bases in the middle. CDR3 bases: TGTGCCAGCAGTCCCGGAGGGGGTCGGGGAATCGGCTCTGGGGCCAACGTCCTGACTTTC. Protein product: CASSPGGGRGIGSGANVLTF.

This clonotype was recorded a few times. J is TRBJ2-5 and V is TRBV20-1; the match to TRBD2 covers 13 bases. The CDR3 consists of 15 residues. The junction had 7 bases not matched to a gene; V was cut back by 6 bases and J by 3 bases. The germline V gene has CDR1 DFQATT and CDR2 SNEGSKA (reference sequence). The CDR3 spells CSARPTSGGKETQYF. The CDR3 bases are TGCAGTGCCCGCCCGACTAGCGGGGGGAAAGAGACCCAGTACTTC.

There are many counts of this clonotype. The rearrangement links TRBV24-1 to TRBJ2-7; D is unclear. CDR3 length: 11 amino acids. V was trimmed by 5 bases and J by 3 bases, leaving 4 bases between them. In germline, CDR1 is KGHDR, CDR2 SFDVKD. In DNA, the CDR3 is TGTGCCACCAGTGCAGGCTACGAGCAGTACTTC. This codes for CATSAGYEQYF.

V usage is TRBV5-1 and J usage is TRBJ2-2, with a weak D call TRBD2 (6 bases). The CDR3 is 16 amino acids. V lost 4 bases to trimming and J lost 2 bases, with 15 bases between them. CDR1 and CDR2 from the germline V gene are SGHRS and YFSETQ. The CDR3 sequence: CASSPGTYVNTGELFF. CDR3 DNA sequence: TGCGCCAGCAGCCCCGGGACTTACGTTAACACCGGGGAGCTGTTTTTT. Full variable domain (missing parts from reference TRBV5-1 and TRBJ2-2): KAGVTQTPRYLIKTRGQQVTLSCSPISGHRSVSWYQQTPGQGLQFLFEYFSETQRNKGNFPGRFSGRQFSNSRSEMNVSTLELGDSALYLCASSPGTYVNTGELFFGEGSRLTVL.

Remarks on this clonotype: The limits of the CDR3 on the DNA are not certain, so only TCRdb's listed CDR3 is given. The rearrangement joins TRBV29-1 to TRBJ1-4; TRBD1 is the table's D call, not checked against the DNA. CDR1 SQVTM and CDR2 ANQGSEA come from the germline V gene. The CDR3 totals 24 residues, both ends included. The CDR3: CSGGGHNAHGYTFGSGTRGLQLFF.

This clonotype was counted only a few times. The V call is TRBV7-2, the J call TRBJ1-2; a weak D match, TRBD1 (5 bases). This CDR3 contains 16 residues. Trimming left V 5 bases short and J 6 bases short, with 22 bases between. CDR1 is SGHTA and CDR2 is FQGNSA in the germline V gene. CDR3 sequence reads: CASSLVSGATLDGYTF. As DNA, the CDR3 is TGTGCCAGCAGCCTCGTGTCCGGGGCAACCCTCGATGGCTACACCTTC.

A few counts support this clonotype. V usage is TRBV6-1 and J usage is TRBJ2-7; 7 bases line up with TRBD1. The length of the CDR3 is 13 residues. After removal of 6 bases from V and 3 bases from J, the junction contained 5 bases not matched to a gene. Germline values: CDR1 MNHNS, CDR2 SASEGT. The CDR3: CASRAGTDYEQYF. CDR3 coding DNA: TGTGCCAGCAGAGCCGGGACAGACTACGAGCAGTACTTC.

This clonotype has ten or more counts. For the CDR3, the DNA is TGTGCCAGCAGCCATGGGACCGACGAGCAGTACTTC. Encoded protein: CASSHGTDEQYF. V is TRBV5-6 and J is TRBJ2-7; D could derive from TRBD1 or TRBD2 (5 bases each). Per germline, CDR1 SGHDT and CDR2 YYEEEE. The ends were cut back, 4 bases at V and 5 bases at J, with 10 bases in the middle. This CDR3 is built from 12 residues.

In the case of this clonotype: A much larger clone lies one base from this, so it may be a read error. The chain joins TRBV4-3 to TRBJ2-4; 12 nucleotides align to TRBD2. The J call could be wrong; TRBJ2-7 is a better fit for the DNA end. The CDR3 loop spans 15 amino acids. Germline-derived CDR1 and CDR2 are LGHNA and YSLEER. The CDR3 nucleotides are TGCGTCAGCAGCCAAAAGACTAGCGGGAGTGGCGAGCAGTACTTC. This translates into CVSSQKTSGSGEQYF.

The chain has TRBV2 and TRBJ2-1; 10 bases match TRBD2. The V gene's germline CDR1 is SNHLY and CDR2 FYNNEI. There are 19 residues in the CDR3. Trimming at V came to 7 bases and at J to 7 bases, leaving 22 bases not matched to a gene. The CDR3 region has the DNA TGTGCCAGCATGACACCGGGACTAGCGACCCAAAGGTTGGAGAATGAGCAGTTCTTC. This encodes CASMTPGLATQRLENEQFF.

Worth noting for this clonotype: This clone may be a read error of a much larger clone one base away. The rearrangement joins TRBV5-1 to TRBJ2-5; 7 nucleotides match TRBD2. Looked up from germline, CDR1 is SGHRS and CDR2 is YFSETQ. This CDR3 region has 16 residues. The CDR3 DNA sequence: TGCGCCAGCAGCTTTTCCGTTAGCGGGCTCCAAGAGACCCATTACTTC. Its protein product is CASSFSVSGLQETHYF.

The J gene is TRBJ1-5, the V gene TRBV29-1; TRBD1 agrees at 10 bases. The V gene's germline CDR1 is SQVTM and CDR2 ANQGSEA. Trimming at V came to 6 bases and at J to 7 bases, leaving 3 bases not matched to a gene. The CDR3 sequence is 12 residues long. The CDR3 protein is CSVGQGRQPQHF. The CDR3 DNA reads as TGCAGCGTGGGACAGGGGCGACAGCCCCAGCATTTT.

This clonotype was observed a handful of times. V usage is TRBV7-2 and J usage is TRBJ2-1, with D perhaps TRBD2 (5 bases). Germline V gene data show CDR1 as SGHTA and CDR2 as FQGNSA. This CDR3 is built from 16 residues. The V and J ends lost 1 base and 7 bases respectively, with 17 bases between them. The CDR3 region is CASSLEMGSLGNEQFF. CDR3 coding DNA: TGTGCCAGCAGCTTAGAGATGGGGAGTCTTGGTAATGAGCAGTTCTTC.

This clonotype was recorded a few times. The chain has TRBV6-4 and TRBJ1-1; D ambiguous. Germline V CDR1 and CDR2: MRHNA, SNTAGT. There are 13 residues in the CDR3. The V end was cut by 9 bases, the J end by 0 bases, with 11 bases between. CDR3 bases: TGTGCCAGTCTGAGACAACTGAACACTGAAGCTTTCTTT. Translation gives CASLRQLNTEAFF.

The V call is TRBV12-3 or TRBV12-4, the J call TRBJ2-1, with 12 bases lining up with TRBD2. The CDR3 has 15 amino acids. After removal of 6 bases from V and 8 bases from J, the junction contained 8 bases not matched to a gene. Here the CDR3 reads CASSPPSGRAHEQFF. Here the CDR3 DNA reads TGTGCCAGCAGCCCCCCTAGCGGGAGGGCCCATGAGCAGTTCTTC.

This clonotype was seen only a few times. This chain uses TRBV10-3 with TRBJ1-2; no clear D gene. Trimming removed 0 bases from V and 1 base from J, with 6 bases in between. The CDR3 covers 14 residues. The germline CDR1 and CDR2 sequences are ENHRY and SYGVKD. The CDR3 coding sequence is TGTGCCATCAGTGAGTCTCACGGTAACTATGGCTACACCTTC. Translating gives CAISESHGNYGYTF.

The chain is built from TRBV6-5 and TRBJ1-2, with 7 nucleotides matching TRBD1. Germline values: CDR1 MNHEY, CDR2 SVGAGI. This CDR3 comprises 14 residues. J gave up 7 bases and V 6 bases, and 11 bases lay outside the gene matches. The CDR3 sequence: CASRRTGTQGGYTF. The DNA of the CDR3 is TGTGCCAGCAGGCGGACAGGTACCCAGGGTGGCTACACCTTC.

This clonotype occurred a few times. The chain combines TRBV10-2 with TRBJ2-2; 10 nucleotides align to TRBD1. The CDR3 runs to 17 residues. V trimming: 3 bases; J trimming: 4 bases; junction bases outside the gene matches: 8. The V gene's germline CDR1 is WSHSY and CDR2 SAAADI. The CDR3 sequence is CASSDPTGQGITGELFF. CDR3 nucleotides: TGCGCCAGCAGTGATCCGACGGGACAGGGGATCACCGGGGAGCTGTTTTTT.

This clonotype was counted a few times. V usage is TRBV14 and J usage is TRBJ1-1; perhaps TRBD1 as D (6 bases). From germline, CDR1 is SGHDN and CDR2 FVKESK. V was shortened by 4 bases and J by 1 base, with 13 bases between the two germline ends. The CDR3 is made up of 15 amino acids. CDR3 nucleotide sequence: TGTGCCAGCAGCCGAAACGGACAGCGGAACACTGAAGCTTTCTTT. It specifies CASSRNGQRNTEAFF.

This clonotype was counted a few times. V usage is TRBV7-2 and J usage is TRBJ2-7; 11 nucleotides match TRBD2. Germline CDR1 SGHTA, CDR2 FQGNSA. Trimming cost V 5 bases and J 3 bases; bases outside gene matches: 9. The CDR3 covers 16 residues. The chain's CDR3 is CASSAPSGGLFYEQYF. CDR3 nucleotides: TGTGCCAGCAGCGCCCCTAGCGGGGGGCTCTTCTACGAGCAGTACTTC.

This clonotype was counted only a few times. The V and J genes are TRBV12-3 or TRBV12-4 and TRBJ2-1; no definite D call. V shed 7 bases and J shed 6 bases, with 13 bases lying between them. The CDR3 covers 13 residues. For the CDR3, the DNA is TGTGCCAGCATTCTGACCGAAACCAATGAGCAGTTCTTC. It codes for CASILTETNEQFF.

This clonotype has ten or more counts. This chain connects TRBV20-1 to TRBJ2-1, with D possibly TRBD1 on 6 matching bases. Germline V lookup: CDR1 DFQATT, CDR2 SNEGSKA (reference sequence). Trimming removed 5 bases from V and 2 bases from J, with 13 bases in between. This CDR3 is 14 amino acids long. The CDR3: CSALTGHPYNEQFF. DNA of the CDR3: TGCAGTGCTTTAACGGGACACCCCTACAATGAGCAGTTCTTC.

This clonotype was detected ten times or more. This chain's CDR3 is CASSQVARRGETQYF. DNA for the CDR3: TGCGCCAGCAGCCAAGTAGCGCGCCGCGGAGAGACCCAGTACTTC. The J gene is TRBJ2-5, the V gene TRBV4-1; possibly TRBD2 for D (5 bases). Germline assignment: CDR1 MGHRA and CDR2 YSYEKL. The V and J ends lost 1 base and 4 bases respectively, with 13 bases between them. There are 15 residues in the CDR3.

Comments on this clonotype: A much larger clone differs from this one at a single base, so this may be a read error. This sequence joins TRBV4-3 and TRBJ2-7, with 7 bases lining up with TRBD1. Trimming at V came to 4 bases and at J to 2 bases, leaving 8 bases not matched to a gene. This CDR3 region has 15 residues. Germline V gene lookup returns CDR1 LGHNA and CDR2 YSLEER. The CDR3 DNA reads as TGCGCCAGCAGCCGAGAAAGACAGGGCCCCTACGAGCAGTACTTC. Amino acids: CASSRERQGPYEQYF.

This clonotype turned up a few times. The chain joins TRBV7-9 to TRBJ1-5; TRBD1 matches at 7 bases. With 5 bases clipped from V and 4 bases from J, the junction kept 11 bases outside the gene matches. Germline values: CDR1 SEHNR, CDR2 FQNEAQ (reference sequence). The CDR3 is 16 residues long. The CDR3 here is CASSRTGGGLNQPQHF. The CDR3 region has the DNA TGTGCCAGCAGCCGGACAGGCGGGGGCCTAAATCAGCCCCAGCATTTT. Combining the CDR3 with reference TRBV7-9 and TRBJ1-5 gives the whole variable domain DTGVSQNPRHKITKRGQNVTFRCDPISEHNRLYWYRQTLGQGPEFLTYFQNEAQLEKSRLLSDRFSAERPKGSFSTLEIQRTEQGDSAMYLCASSRTGGGLNQPQHFGDGTRLSIL.